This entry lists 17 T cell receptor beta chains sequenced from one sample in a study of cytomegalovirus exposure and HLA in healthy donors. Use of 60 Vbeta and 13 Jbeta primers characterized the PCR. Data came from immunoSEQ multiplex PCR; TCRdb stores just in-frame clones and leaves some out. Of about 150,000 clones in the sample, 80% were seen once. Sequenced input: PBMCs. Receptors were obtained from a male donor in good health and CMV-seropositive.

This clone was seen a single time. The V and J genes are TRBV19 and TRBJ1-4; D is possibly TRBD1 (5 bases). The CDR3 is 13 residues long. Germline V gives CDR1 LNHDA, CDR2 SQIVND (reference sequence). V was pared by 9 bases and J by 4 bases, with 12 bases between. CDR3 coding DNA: TGTGCCAGGAGGGAGGGGAATAATGAAAAACTGTTTTTT. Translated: CARREGNNEKLFF.

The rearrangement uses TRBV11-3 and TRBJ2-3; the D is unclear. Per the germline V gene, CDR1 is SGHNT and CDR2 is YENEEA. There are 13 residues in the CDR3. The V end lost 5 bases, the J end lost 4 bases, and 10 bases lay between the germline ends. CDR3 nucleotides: TGTGCCAGCAGCCCCGGCGGCCCAGATACGCAGTATTTT. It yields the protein CASSPGGPDTQYF. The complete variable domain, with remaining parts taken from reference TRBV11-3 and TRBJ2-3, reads EAGVVQSPRYKIIEKKQPVAFWCNPISGHNTLYWYLQNLGQGPELLIRYENEEAVDDSQLPKDRFSAERLKGVDSTLKIQPAELGDSAVYLCASSPGGPDTQYFGPGTRLTVL.

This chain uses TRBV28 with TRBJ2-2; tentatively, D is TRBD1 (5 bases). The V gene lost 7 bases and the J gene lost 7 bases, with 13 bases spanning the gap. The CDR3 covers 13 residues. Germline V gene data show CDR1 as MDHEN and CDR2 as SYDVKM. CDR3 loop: CASTLGLHGELFF. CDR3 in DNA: TGTGCCAGCACCTTGGGGCTCCACGGGGAGCTGTTTTTT.

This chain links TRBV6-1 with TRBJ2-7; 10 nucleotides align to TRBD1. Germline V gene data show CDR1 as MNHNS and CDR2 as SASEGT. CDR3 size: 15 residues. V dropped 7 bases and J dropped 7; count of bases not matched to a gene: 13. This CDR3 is CASIPLGTGVREQYF. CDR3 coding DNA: TGTGCCAGCATCCCTCTGGGGACAGGGGTTCGGGAGCAGTACTTC.

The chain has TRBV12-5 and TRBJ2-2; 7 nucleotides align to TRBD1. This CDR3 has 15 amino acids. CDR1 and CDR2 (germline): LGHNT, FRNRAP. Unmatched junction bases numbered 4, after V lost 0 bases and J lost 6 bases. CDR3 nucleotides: TGTGCTAGTGGTTTGGTACAGGGGAGCGCCGGGGAGCTGTTTTTT. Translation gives CASGLVQGSAGELFF.

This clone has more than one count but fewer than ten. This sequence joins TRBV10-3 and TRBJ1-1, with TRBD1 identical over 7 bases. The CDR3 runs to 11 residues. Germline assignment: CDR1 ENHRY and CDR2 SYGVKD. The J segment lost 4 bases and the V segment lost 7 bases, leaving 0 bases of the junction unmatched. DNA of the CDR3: TGTGCCATCAACAGGGGCACTGAAGCTTTCTTT. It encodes CAINRGTEAFF.

The CDR3 DNA reads as TGTGCCAGCTCATTCACCGGGACAGGGGCAGGTCAGCCCCAGCATTTT. Amino acid sequence: CASSFTGTGAGQPQHF. This chain links TRBV18 with TRBJ1-5, with 10 bases aligning to TRBD1. CDR3 length equals 16 residues. With 5 bases clipped from V and 6 bases from J, the junction kept 10 bases outside the gene matches. From germline, CDR1 is KGHSH and CDR2 LQKENI.

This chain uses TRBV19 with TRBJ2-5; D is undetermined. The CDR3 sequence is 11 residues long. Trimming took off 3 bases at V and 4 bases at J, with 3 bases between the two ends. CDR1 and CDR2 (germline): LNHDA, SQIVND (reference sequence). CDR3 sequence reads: CASSIRETQYF. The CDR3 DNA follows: TGTGCCAGTAGTATTAGAGAGACCCAGTACTTC.

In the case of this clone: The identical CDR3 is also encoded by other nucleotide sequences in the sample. For the CDR3, the DNA is TGTGCCAGCAGCCCCTCCTCCTACGAGCAGTACTTC. Protein product: CASSPSSYEQYF. The chain links TRBV7-2 to TRBJ2-7; D ambiguous. The CDR3 runs 12 residues. Germline CDR1 and CDR2: SGHTA and FQGNSA. V lost 5 bases and J lost 0, with 5 bases in between.

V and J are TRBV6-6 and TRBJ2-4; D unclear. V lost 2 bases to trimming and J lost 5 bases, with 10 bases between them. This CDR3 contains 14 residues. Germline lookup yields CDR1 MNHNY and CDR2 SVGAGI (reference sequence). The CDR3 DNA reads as TGTGCCAGCAGTTACGAGAGGTCCCAAAACATTCAGTACTTC. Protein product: CASSYERSQNIQYF.

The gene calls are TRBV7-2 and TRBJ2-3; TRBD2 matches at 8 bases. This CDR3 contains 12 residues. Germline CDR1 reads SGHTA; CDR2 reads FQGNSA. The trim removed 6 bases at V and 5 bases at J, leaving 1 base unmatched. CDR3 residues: CASRTSVDTQYF. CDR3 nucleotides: TGTGCCAGCAGGACTAGCGTAGATACGCAGTATTTT.

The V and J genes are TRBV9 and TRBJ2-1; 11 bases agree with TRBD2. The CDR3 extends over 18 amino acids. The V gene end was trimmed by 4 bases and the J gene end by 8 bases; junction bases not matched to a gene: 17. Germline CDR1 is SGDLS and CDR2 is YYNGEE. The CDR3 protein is CASSTILLAGDEVDEQFF. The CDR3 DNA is TGTGCCAGCAGCACGATTCTACTAGCGGGAGATGAGGTCGATGAGCAGTTCTTC.

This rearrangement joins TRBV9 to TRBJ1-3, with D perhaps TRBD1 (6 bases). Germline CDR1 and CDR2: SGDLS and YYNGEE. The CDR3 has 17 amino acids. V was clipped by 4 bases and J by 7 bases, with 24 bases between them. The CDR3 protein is CASSPRPLGQGRNTIYF. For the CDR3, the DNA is TGTGCCAGCAGCCCGAGGCCCCTCGGGCAGGGGCGGAACACCATATATTTT.

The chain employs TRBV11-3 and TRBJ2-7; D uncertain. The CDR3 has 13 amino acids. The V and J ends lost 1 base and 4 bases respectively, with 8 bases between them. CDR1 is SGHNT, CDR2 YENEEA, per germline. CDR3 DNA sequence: TGTGCCAGCAGCTTAGTTCAGTCTTACGAGCAGTACTTC. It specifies CASSLVQSYEQYF.

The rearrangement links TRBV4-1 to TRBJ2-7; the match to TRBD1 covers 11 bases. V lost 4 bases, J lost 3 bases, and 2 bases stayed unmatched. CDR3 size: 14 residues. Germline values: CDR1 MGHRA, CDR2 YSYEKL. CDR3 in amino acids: CASSRGQGDYEQYF. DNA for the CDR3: TGCGCCAGCAGCCGGGGACAGGGGGACTACGAGCAGTACTTC.

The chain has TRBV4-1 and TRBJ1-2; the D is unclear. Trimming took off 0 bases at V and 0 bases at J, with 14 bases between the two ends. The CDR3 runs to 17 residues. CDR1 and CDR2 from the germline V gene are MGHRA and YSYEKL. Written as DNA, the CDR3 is TGCGCCAGCAGCCAAGATAATTGGCCAACCTCTAACTATGGCTACACCTTC. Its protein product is CASSQDNWPTSNYGYTF.

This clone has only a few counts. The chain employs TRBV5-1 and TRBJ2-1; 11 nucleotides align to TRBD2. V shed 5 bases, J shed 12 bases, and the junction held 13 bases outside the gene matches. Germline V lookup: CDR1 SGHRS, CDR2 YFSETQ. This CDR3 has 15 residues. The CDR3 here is CASRLSGTSGEGQFF. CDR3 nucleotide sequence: TGCGCCAGCAGACTATCCGGGACTAGCGGAGAGGGGCAGTTCTTC.